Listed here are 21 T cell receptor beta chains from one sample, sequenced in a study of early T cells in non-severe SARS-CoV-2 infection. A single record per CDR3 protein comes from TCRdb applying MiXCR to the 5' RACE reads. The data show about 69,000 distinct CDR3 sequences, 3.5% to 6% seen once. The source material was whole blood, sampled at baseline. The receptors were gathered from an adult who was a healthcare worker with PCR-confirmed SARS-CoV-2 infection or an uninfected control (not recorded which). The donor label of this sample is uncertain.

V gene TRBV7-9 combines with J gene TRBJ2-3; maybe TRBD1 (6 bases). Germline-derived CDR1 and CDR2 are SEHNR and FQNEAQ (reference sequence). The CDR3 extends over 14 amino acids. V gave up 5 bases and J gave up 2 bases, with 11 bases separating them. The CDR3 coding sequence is TGTGCCAGCAGCCAACAGGGAAACACAGATACGCAGTATTTT. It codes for CASSQQGNTDTQYF. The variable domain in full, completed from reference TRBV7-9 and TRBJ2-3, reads DTGVSQNPRHKITKRGQNVTFRCDPISEHNRLYWYRQTLGQGPEFLTYFQNEAQLEKSRLLSDRFSAERPKGSFSTLEIQRTEQGDSAMYLCASSQQGNTDTQYFGPGTRLTVL.

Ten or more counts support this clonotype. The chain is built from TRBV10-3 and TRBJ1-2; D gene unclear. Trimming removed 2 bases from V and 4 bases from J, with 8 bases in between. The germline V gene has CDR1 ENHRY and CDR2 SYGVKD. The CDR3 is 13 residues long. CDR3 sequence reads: CAISEGSGYGYTF. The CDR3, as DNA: TGTGCCATCAGTGAGGGTTCTGGCTATGGCTACACCTTC.

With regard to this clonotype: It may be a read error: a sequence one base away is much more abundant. CDR3: CASSLEVQGARNSPLRF. CDR3 in DNA: TGTGCCAGCAGCTTAGAGGTACAGGGGGCACGGAATTCACCCCTCCGCTTT. The chain combines TRBV7-8 with TRBJ1-6; 9 bases are shared with TRBD1. The germline V gene encodes CDR1 SGHVS and CDR2 FQNEAQ. The CDR3 runs 17 residues.

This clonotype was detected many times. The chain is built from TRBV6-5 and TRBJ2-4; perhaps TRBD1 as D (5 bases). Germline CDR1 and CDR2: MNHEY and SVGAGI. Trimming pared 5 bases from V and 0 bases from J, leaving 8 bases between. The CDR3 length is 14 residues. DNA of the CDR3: TGTGCCAGCAGTCCAGGGCCAGCCAAAAACATTCAGTACTTC. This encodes CASSPGPAKNIQYF.

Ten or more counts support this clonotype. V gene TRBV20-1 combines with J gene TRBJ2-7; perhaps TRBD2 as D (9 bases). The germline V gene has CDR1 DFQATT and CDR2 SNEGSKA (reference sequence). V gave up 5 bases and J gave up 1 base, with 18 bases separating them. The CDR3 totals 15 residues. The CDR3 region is CSAQGASGASYEQYF. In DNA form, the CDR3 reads TGCAGTGCTCAGGGGGCTAGCGGGGCATCCTACGAGCAGTACTTC.

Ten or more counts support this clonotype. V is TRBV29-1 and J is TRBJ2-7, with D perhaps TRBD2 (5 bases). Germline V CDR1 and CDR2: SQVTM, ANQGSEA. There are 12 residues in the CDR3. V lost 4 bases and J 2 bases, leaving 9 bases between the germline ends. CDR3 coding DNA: TGCAGCGTTGGAGGGATCGCCTACGAGCAGTACTTC. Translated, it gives CSVGGIAYEQYF.

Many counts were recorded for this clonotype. CDR3 amino acids: CASGDTNEQYF. The CDR3 region has the DNA TGCGCCAGCGGGGACACCAACGAGCAGTACTTC. V and J are TRBV10-1 and TRBJ2-7; weak D call: TRBD1 (6 bases). The CDR3 loop spans 11 amino acids. Germline loops: CDR1 WNHNN, CDR2 SYGVQD (reference sequence). Trimming removed 8 bases at V and 5 bases at J, with 10 bases between.

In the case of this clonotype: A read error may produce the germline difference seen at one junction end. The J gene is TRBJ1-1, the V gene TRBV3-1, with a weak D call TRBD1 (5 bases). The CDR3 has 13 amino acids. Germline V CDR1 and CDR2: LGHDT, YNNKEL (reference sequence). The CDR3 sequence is CATTRTSNTEALF. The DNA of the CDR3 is TGTGCCACTACTAGGACATCTAACACTGAAGCTCTCTTT.

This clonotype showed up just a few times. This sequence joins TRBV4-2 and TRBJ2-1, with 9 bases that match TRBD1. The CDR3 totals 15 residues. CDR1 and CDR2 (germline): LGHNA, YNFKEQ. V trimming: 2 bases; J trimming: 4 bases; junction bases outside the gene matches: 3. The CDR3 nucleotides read TGTGCCAGCAGCCAACCGGGACAGGGTTACAATGAGCAGTTCTTC. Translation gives CASSQPGQGYNEQFF.

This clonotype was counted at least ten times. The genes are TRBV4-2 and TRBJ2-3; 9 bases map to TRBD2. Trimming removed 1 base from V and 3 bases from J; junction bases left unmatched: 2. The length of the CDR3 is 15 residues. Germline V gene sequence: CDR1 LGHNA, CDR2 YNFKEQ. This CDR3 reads CASSQGAGGTDTQYF. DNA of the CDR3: TGTGCCAGCAGCCAAGGAGCGGGGGGAACAGATACGCAGTATTTT.

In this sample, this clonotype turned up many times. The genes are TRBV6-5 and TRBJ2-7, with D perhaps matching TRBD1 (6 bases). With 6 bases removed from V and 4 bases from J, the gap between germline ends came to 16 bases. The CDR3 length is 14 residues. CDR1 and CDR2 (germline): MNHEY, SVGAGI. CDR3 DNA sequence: TGTGCCAGCAGCGAGACAGGAATTTTTTACGAGCAGTACTTC. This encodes CASSETGIFYEQYF.

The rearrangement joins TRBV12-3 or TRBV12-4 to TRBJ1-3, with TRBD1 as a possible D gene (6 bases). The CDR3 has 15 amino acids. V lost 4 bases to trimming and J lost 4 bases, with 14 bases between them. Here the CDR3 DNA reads TGTGCCAGCAGTTCTTGGACAGATAGAGGAAACACCATATATTTT. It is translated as CASSSWTDRGNTIYF.

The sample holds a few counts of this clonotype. DNA of the CDR3: TGTGCCAGCAGCTTCAGGGGGCAGATAGCAGATACGCAGTATTTT. Translating it yields CASSFRGQIADTQYF. The V and J genes are TRBV11-2 and TRBJ2-3, with TRBD1 matching 8 bases. The germline V gene has CDR1 SGHAT and CDR2 FQNNGV. J gave up 4 bases and V 3 bases, and 6 bases lay outside the gene matches. This CDR3 has 15 residues.

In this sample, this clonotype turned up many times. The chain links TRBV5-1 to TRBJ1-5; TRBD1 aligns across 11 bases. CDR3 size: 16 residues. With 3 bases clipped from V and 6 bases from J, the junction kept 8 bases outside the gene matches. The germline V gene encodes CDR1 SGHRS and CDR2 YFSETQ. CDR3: CASSYGTGTGGQPQHF. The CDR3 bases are TGCGCCAGCAGCTACGGTACCGGGACAGGGGGTCAGCCCCAGCATTTT. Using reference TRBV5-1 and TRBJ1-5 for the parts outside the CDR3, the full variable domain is KAGVTQTPRYLIKTRGQQVTLSCSPISGHRSVSWYQQTPGQGLQFLFEYFSETQRNKGNFPGRFSGRQFSNSRSEMNVSTLELGDSALYLCASSYGTGTGGQPQHFGDGTRLSIL.

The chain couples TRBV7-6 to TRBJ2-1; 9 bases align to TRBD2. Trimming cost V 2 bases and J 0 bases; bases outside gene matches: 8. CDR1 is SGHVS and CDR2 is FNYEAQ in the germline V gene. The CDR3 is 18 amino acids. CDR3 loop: CASSLWAGGKSSYNEQFF. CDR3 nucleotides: TGTGCCAGCAGCTTATGGGCGGGGGGGAAAAGCTCCTACAATGAGCAGTTCTTC.

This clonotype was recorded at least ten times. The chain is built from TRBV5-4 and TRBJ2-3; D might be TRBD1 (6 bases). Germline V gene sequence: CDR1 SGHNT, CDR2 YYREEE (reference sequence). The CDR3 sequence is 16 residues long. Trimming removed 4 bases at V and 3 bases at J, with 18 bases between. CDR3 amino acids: CASSPGNRARTDTQYF. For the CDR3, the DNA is TGTGCCAGCAGCCCGGGGAACAGGGCCAGGACAGATACGCAGTATTTT.

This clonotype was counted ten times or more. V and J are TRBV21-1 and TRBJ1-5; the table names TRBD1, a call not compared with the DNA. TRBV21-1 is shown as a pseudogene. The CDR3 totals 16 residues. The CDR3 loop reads CASSAHRPQGGEAQHF. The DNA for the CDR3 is TGTGCCAGCAGCGCCCACAGACCCCAGGGGGGGGAAGCCCAGCATTTT.

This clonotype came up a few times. The CDR3 nucleotides read TGTGCCAGCAGCCCCAAGCCGGATCAGAACACTGAAGCTTTCTTT. Its protein product is CASSPKPDQNTEAFF. The chain combines TRBV11-2 with TRBJ1-1; no firm D call. Trimming stripped 5 bases from V and 1 base from J, with 14 bases between. CDR1 and CDR2 from the germline V gene are SGHAT and FQNNGV. The CDR3 totals 15 residues.

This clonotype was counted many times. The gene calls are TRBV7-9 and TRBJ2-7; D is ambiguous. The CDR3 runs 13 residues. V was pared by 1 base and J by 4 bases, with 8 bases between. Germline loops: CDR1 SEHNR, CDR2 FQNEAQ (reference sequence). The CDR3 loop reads CASSLDSRYEQYF. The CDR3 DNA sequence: TGTGCCAGCAGCTTAGACAGCAGGTACGAGCAGTACTTC.

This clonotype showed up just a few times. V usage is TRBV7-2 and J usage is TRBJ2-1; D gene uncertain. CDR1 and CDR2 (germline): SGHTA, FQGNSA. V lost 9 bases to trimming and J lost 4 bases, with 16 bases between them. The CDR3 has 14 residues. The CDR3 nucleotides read TGTGCCAGTTTCATACCGACATTATACAATGAGCAGTTCTTC. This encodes CASFIPTLYNEQFF.

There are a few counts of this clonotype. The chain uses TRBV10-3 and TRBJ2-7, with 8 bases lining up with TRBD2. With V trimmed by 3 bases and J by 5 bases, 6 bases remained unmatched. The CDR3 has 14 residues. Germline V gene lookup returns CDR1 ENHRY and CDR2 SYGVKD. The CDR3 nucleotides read TGTGCCATCAGTGATCCGGGGGGGCGCGACGAGCAGTACTTC. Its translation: CAISDPGGRDEQYF.